The 18 T cell receptor beta chains below all came from one sample that was sequenced in a study of radiotherapy plus CTLA-4 blockade in lung cancer. Using immunoSEQ multiplex PCR, the repertoire was profiled, and TCRdb retains in-frame clones only, with some absent. The table includes about 85,000 clones, approximately 86% detected once. Sequenced here: peripheral blood, sampled from a patient treated with radiotherapy plus ipilimumab. Receptors were obtained from a human donor with non-small cell lung cancer who had a partial response to radiotherapy plus ipilimumab.

The J gene is TRBJ2-6, the V gene TRBV28; 8 nucleotides agree with TRBD2. V shed 8 bases and J 0 bases; nucleotides not matched to a gene: 9. The CDR3 loop spans 17 amino acids. Germline CDR1 and CDR2: MDHEN and SYDVKM. The CDR3 coding sequence is TGTGCCAGCTCGGGAGGGCATCTCGGCTCTGGGGCCAACGTCCTGACTTTC. Protein: CASSGGHLGSGANVLTF.

This clone appeared once. The genes are TRBV19 and TRBJ1-5, with D unclear. The length of the CDR3 is 12 residues. CDR1 is LNHDA, CDR2 SQIVND, per germline (reference sequence). With 7 bases removed from V and 3 bases from J, the gap between germline ends came to 7 bases. In DNA form, the CDR3 reads TGTGCCAGTACTCAACTCAATCAGCCCCAGCATTTT. Translated: CASTQLNQPQHF.

The chain couples TRBV5-1 to TRBJ2-4; TRBD2 matches 12 bases. Germline CDR1 reads SGHRS; CDR2 reads YFSETQ. V shed 3 bases and J 7 bases; nucleotides not matched to a gene: 5. The CDR3 is 15 amino acids. This chain's CDR3 is CASSYSSGRANIQYF. The CDR3 coding sequence is TGCGCCAGCAGCTACTCTAGCGGGAGGGCCAACATTCAGTACTTC.

The gene calls are TRBV11-3 and TRBJ2-5; weak D call: TRBD2 (6 bases). The J call may be wrong; the DNA end is better matched by TRBJ2-7. Germline lookup yields CDR1 SGHNT and CDR2 YENEEA. This CDR3 is 15 amino acids long. DNA for the CDR3: TGTGCCAGCAGCCCCGGCTTGGCGGAGGAGGGCGAGCAGTACTTC. Its protein is CASSPGLAEEGEQYF.

V and J are TRBV7-3 and TRBJ1-1; 7 nucleotides match TRBD1. Germline V gene sequence: CDR1 SGHTA, CDR2 FQGTGA. V lost 1 base, J lost 6 bases, and 8 bases stayed unmatched. This CDR3 contains 15 residues. The DNA for the CDR3 is TGTGCCAGCAGCTTAATGGGCCAGGGGGTTTCTGAAGCTTTCTTT. Translated: CASSLMGQGVSEAFF.

The V gene is TRBV19, the J gene TRBJ2-4; perhaps TRBD1 as D (7 bases). The CDR3 sequence is 15 residues long. Trimming removed 6 bases at V and 4 bases at J, with 16 bases between. CDR1 and CDR2 from the germline V gene are LNHDA and SQIVND (reference sequence). The CDR3 is CASRVRGAKKNIQYF. CDR3 nucleotides: TGTGCCAGTAGGGTCAGGGGGGCCAAAAAAAACATTCAGTACTTC.

The chain has TRBV19 and TRBJ1-5, with TRBD1 identical over 7 bases. Germline lookup yields CDR1 LNHDA and CDR2 SQIVND (reference sequence). V shed 8 bases, J shed 0 bases, and the junction held 13 bases outside the gene matches. This CDR3 is 17 amino acids long. The CDR3 sequence: CASSDRVPTYSNQPQHF. In DNA form, the CDR3 reads TGTGCCAGTTCCGACAGGGTCCCTACATATAGCAATCAGCCCCAGCATTTT.

This chain joins TRBV28 and TRBJ1-5; no clear D gene. Trimming shortened V by 7 bases and J by 3 bases, and 19 bases separated the two germline ends. The length of the CDR3 is 16 residues. Germline values: CDR1 MDHEN, CDR2 SYDVKM. The CDR3 nucleotides read TGTGCCAGCACCCTCGGCCGGGCGGGGAACAATCAGCCCCAGCATTTT. This sequence encodes CASTLGRAGNNQPQHF.

This chain uses TRBV4-1 with TRBJ2-2; 9 bases are a match to TRBD2. This CDR3 contains 18 residues. Germline CDR1 and CDR2: MGHRA and YSYEKL. With 1 base clipped from V and 3 bases from J, the junction kept 9 bases outside the gene matches. The CDR3 DNA reads TGCGCCAGCAGCCAAGTAGCTGCGGGAGGGCCAGACACCGGGGAGCTGTTTTTT. Translated: CASSQVAAGGPDTGELFF.

V is TRBV6-5 and J is TRBJ1-4; 8 nucleotides align to TRBD1. J lost 6 bases, V lost 5 bases, and 8 bases had no gene match. CDR3 length: 15 residues. CDR1 is MNHEY and CDR2 is SVGAGI in the germline V gene. This CDR3 is CASSLGQGGYEKLFF. CDR3 nucleotides: TGTGCCAGCAGTCTCGGACAGGGAGGATATGAAAAACTGTTTTTT.

The chain carries TRBV9 and TRBJ2-1; 7 bases are shared with TRBD2. Germline CDR1 SGDLS, CDR2 YYNGEE. V lost 2 bases, J lost 5 bases, and 10 bases stayed unmatched. The CDR3 has 16 residues. The CDR3 reads CASSVMSGMSHNEQFF. The CDR3, as DNA: TGTGCCAGCAGCGTTATGAGCGGGATGTCCCACAATGAGCAGTTCTTC.

This chain joins TRBV18 and TRBJ2-7; D is undetermined. The germline V gene has CDR1 KGHSH and CDR2 LQKENI. The CDR3 has 13 amino acids. V lost 3 bases, J lost 5 bases, and 11 bases lay in between. DNA for the CDR3: TGTGCCAGCTCACCTACCTCTAGTCACGAGCAGTACGTC. Its protein product is CASSPTSSHEQYV.

The chain employs TRBV28 and TRBJ1-5; D call uncertain. This CDR3 is built from 16 residues. V gave up 5 bases and J gave up 1 base, with 15 bases separating them. CDR1 and CDR2 (germline): MDHEN, SYDVKM. CDR3 bases: TGTGCCAGCAGTCATCGGATAAGTAGCAGCAATCAGCCCCAGCATTTT. Translated, it gives CASSHRISSSNQPQHF.

The CDR3 protein is CASSLATSFETQYF. The CDR3 region has the DNA TGTGCCAGCAGCTTGGCGACTAGCTTTGAGACCCAGTACTTC. The chain joins TRBV5-8 to TRBJ2-5; the match to TRBD2 covers 7 bases. Germline loops: CDR1 SGHTS, CDR2 YDEGEE. The CDR3 is made up of 14 amino acids. Trimming removed 0 bases from V and 5 bases from J; junction bases left unmatched: 4.

V and J are TRBV27 and TRBJ1-2, with D hard to call. The germline V gene encodes CDR1 MNHEY and CDR2 SMNVEV (reference sequence). The V gene lost 4 bases and the J gene lost 5 bases, with 17 bases spanning the gap. The CDR3 length is 15 residues. The CDR3 loop is CASSSPRLPGYGYTF. The DNA of the CDR3 is TGTGCCAGCAGTTCCCCGCGACTTCCGGGATATGGCTACACCTTC.

The chain employs TRBV30 and TRBJ1-1, with D perhaps TRBD1 (6 bases). Per the germline V gene, CDR1 is GTSNPN and CDR2 is SVGIG (reference sequence). V shed 1 base and J shed 5 bases, with 11 bases lying between them. The length of the CDR3 is 13 residues. The CDR3 region has the DNA TGTGCCTGGAGTGCGAGGGGGAGAACTGAAGCTTTCTTT. Its translation is CAWSARGRTEAFF.

V is TRBV28 and J is TRBJ2-2; perhaps TRBD1 as D (5 bases). The germline V and J ends were trimmed by 6 bases and 1 base, with 6 bases remaining between them. Germline CDR1 and CDR2: MDHEN and SYDVKM. The CDR3 has 13 amino acids. The CDR3 coding sequence is TGTGCCAGCAGGGACAAGAACACCGGGGAGCTGTTTTTT. Its protein is CASRDKNTGELFF.

The chain employs TRBV27 and TRBJ1-4; 7 bases fit TRBD1. Germline V gives CDR1 MNHEY, CDR2 SMNVEV (reference sequence). The CDR3 covers 17 residues. The junction had 9 bases not matched to a gene; V was cut back by 5 bases and J by 0 bases. Written as DNA, the CDR3 is TGTGCCAGCAGTCCGACGGGACAGCCTTCAACTAATGAAAAACTGTTTTTT. The encoded protein is CASSPTGQPSTNEKLFF. Full variable domain (outside the CDR3, taken from reference TRBV27 and TRBJ1-4): EAQVTQNPRYLITVTGKKLTVTCSQNMNHEYMSWYRQDPGLGLRQIYYSMNVEVTDKGDVPEGYKVSRKEKRNFPLILESPSPNQTSLYFCASSPTGQPSTNEKLFFGSGTQLSVL.